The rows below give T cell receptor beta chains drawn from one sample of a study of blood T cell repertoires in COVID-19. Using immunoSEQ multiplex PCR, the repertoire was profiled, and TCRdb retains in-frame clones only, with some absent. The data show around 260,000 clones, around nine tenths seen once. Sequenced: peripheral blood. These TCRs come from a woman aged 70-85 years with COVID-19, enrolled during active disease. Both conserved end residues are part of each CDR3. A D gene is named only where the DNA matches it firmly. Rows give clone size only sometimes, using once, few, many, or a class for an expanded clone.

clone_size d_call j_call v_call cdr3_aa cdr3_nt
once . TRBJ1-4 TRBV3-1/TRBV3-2 CASSQEEEKLFF TGTGCCAGCAGCCAAGAAGAGGAAAAACTGTTTTTT
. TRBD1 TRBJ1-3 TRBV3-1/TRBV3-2 CASSQLGGLNTIYF TGTGCCAGCAGCCAATTAGGGGGCTTAAACACCATATATTTT
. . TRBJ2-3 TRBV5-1 CASSLAEYGTSTDTQYF TGCGCCAGCAGCTTGGCCGAATACGGGACTAGCACAGATACGCAGTATTTT
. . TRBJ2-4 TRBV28 CASSLGAILAKNIQYF TGTGCCAGCAGTTTGGGAGCAATACTGGCCAAAAACATTCAGTACTTC
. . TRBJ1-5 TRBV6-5 CASSYSRSESNQPQHF TGTGCCAGCAGTTACTCGAGGTCAGAAAGCAATCAGCCCCAGCATTTT
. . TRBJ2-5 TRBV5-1 CASRMGLFQETQYF TGCGCCAGCAGGATGGGGCTTTTCCAAGAGACCCAGTACTTC
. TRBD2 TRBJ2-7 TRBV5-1 CASSSGSLAGTYEQYF TGCGCCAGCAGCTCCGGGAGCCTAGCGGGAACCTACGAGCAGTACTTC
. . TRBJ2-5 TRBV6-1 CASSAGQEGETQYF TGTGCCAGCAGTGCCGGACAGGAGGGGGAGACCCAGTACTTC
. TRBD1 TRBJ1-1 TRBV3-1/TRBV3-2 CASSPQGWNTEAFF TGTGCCAGCAGCCCACAGGGGTGGAACACTGAAGCTTTCTTT
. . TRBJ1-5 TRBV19 CASSIAAAGNQPQHF TGTGCCAGTAGTATAGCAGCGGCAGGTAATCAGCCCCAGCATTTT
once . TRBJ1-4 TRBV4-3 CASSQDLGGYGNEKLFF TGCGCCAGCAGCCAAGATCTCGGAGGGTACGGTAATGAAAAACTGTTTTTT
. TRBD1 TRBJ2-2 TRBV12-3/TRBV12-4 CASGQGLSGELFF TGTGCCAGTGGACAGGGCCTGAGCGGGGAGCTGTTTTTT
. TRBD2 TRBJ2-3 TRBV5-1 CASSPGLASKTDTQYF TGCGCCAGCAGCCCCGGACTAGCCTCCAAGACAGATACGCAGTATTTT
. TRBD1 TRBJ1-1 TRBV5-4 CASSFTGGNTEAFF TGTGCCAGCAGCTTCACAGGGGGCAACACTGAAGCTTTCTTT
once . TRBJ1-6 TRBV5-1 CASSPQLGGNSPLHF TGCGCCAGCAGCCCACAGCTAGGAGGGAATTCACCCCTCCACTTT
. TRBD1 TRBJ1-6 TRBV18 CASSPGQGAGPLHF TGTGCCAGCTCACCCGGACAGGGGGCAGGGCCCCTCCACTTT
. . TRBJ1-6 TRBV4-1 CASSQDQGFGLHF TGCGCCAGCAGCCAAGATCAGGGGTTTGGCCTCCACTTT
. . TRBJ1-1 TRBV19 CASSESRATEAFF TGTGCCAGTAGTGAGAGCAGGGCCACTGAAGCTTTCTTT
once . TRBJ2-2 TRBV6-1 CASSEWLSNTGELFF TGTGCCAGCAGTGAATGGCTCTCGAACACCGGGGAGCTGTTTTTT
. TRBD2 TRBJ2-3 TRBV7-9 CASSRLAGDTDTQYF TGTGCCAGCAGCCGACTAGCGGGAGACACAGATACGCAGTATTTT
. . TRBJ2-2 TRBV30 CAWRSGVVTGELFF TGTGCCTGGAGGTCAGGGGTGGTAACCGGGGAGCTGTTTTTT
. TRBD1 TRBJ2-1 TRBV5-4 CASSTGQGSYNEQFF TGTGCCAGCAGCACGGGACAGGGGTCCTACAATGAGCAGTTCTTC
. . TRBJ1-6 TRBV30 CAWSERGNSPLHF TGTGCCTGGAGCGAAAGGGGGAATTCACCCCTCCACTTT
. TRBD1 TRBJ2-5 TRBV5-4 CASSSDRASGETQYF TGTGCCAGCAGCTCGGACAGGGCTTCGGGAGAGACCCAGTACTTC
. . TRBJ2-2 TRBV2 CASTREANTGELFF TGTGCCAGCACGCGAGAGGCGAACACCGGGGAGCTGTTTTTT
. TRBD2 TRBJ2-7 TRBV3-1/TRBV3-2 CASSQDSGRSYEQYF TGTGCCAGCAGCCAAGATAGCGGGCGTTCCTACGAGCAGTACTTC
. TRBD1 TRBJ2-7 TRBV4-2 CASSHTGQSFEQYF TGTGCCAGCAGCCACACGGGACAGTCTTTCGAGCAGTACTTC